A selection of T cell receptor beta chains follows, all from one sample in a study of blood T cell repertoires in COVID-19. Data came from immunoSEQ multiplex PCR; TCRdb stores just in-frame clones and leaves some out. The data hold fewer than 600,000 clones, with approximately 87% observed a single time. What was sequenced was PBMCs or T cells enriched from blood (not recorded which). Receptor source: a woman aged 40 to 50 who had recovered from COVID-19. Each CDR3 is given with its conserved first and last residue. A D gene is named only where the DNA matches it firmly. The size field is filled for only some rows; it gives once, few, many or a size class.

clone_size: -
d_call: TRBD1
j_call: TRBJ2-5
v_call: TRBV7-8
cdr3_nt: TGTGCCAGCAGCTTAAGGACAGGGCGACACCAAGAGACCCAGTACTTC
cdr3_aa: CASSLRTGRHQETQYF

clone_size: -
d_call: TRBD2
j_call: TRBJ2-5
v_call: TRBV11-3
cdr3_nt: TGTGCCAGCAGCTTAGGAAAGCGGGAGGTGGAGACCCAGTACTTC
cdr3_aa: CASSLGKREVETQYF

clone_size: -
d_call: TRBD1
j_call: TRBJ2-1
v_call: TRBV11-3
cdr3_nt: TGTGCCAGCAGCCCTAGGACAGGGGACCTGCATGAGCAGTTCTTC
cdr3_aa: CASSPRTGDLHEQFF

clone_size: -
d_call: -
j_call: TRBJ1-1
v_call: TRBV6-5
cdr3_nt: TGTGCCAGCAGTCCCCCCCTACCTGGTTCGGGGGCTTTCTTT
cdr3_aa: CASSPPLPGSGAFF

clone_size: few
d_call: -
j_call: TRBJ2-3
v_call: TRBV19
cdr3_nt: TGTGCCAGTAGTATTATGTGGCGGTCTAGCACAGATACGCAGTATTTT
cdr3_aa: CASSIMWRSSTDTQYF

clone_size: -
d_call: TRBD2
j_call: TRBJ2-1
v_call: TRBV2
cdr3_nt: TGTGCCAGCAGCTACGGGACTACCAATGAGCAGTTCTTC
cdr3_aa: CASSYGTTNEQFF

clone_size: once
d_call: -
j_call: TRBJ1-2
v_call: TRBV9
cdr3_nt: TGTGCCAGCAGCATTCGGACAGATCCTAACTATGGCTACACCTTC
cdr3_aa: CASSIRTDPNYGYTF

clone_size: once
d_call: TRBD2
j_call: TRBJ2-3
v_call: TRBV14
cdr3_nt: TGTGCCAGCAGCCCCGGACTAGCGAGAAGCACAGATACGCAGTATTTT
cdr3_aa: CASSPGLARSTDTQYF

clone_size: -
d_call: TRBD1
j_call: TRBJ2-6
v_call: TRBV29-1
cdr3_nt: TGCAGCGTCGCCGGACAGGGGGCGACGGGGGCCAACGTCCTGACTTTC
cdr3_aa: CSVAGQGATGANVLTF

clone_size: few
d_call: TRBD1
j_call: TRBJ1-2
v_call: TRBV18
cdr3_nt: TGTGCCAGCTCACCACCGGGACAGGGGGGTGGCTATGGCTACACCTTC
cdr3_aa: CASSPPGQGGGYGYTF

clone_size: once
d_call: -
j_call: TRBJ2-3
v_call: TRBV11-2
cdr3_nt: TGTGCCAGCAGCTTAGGGGGCCAAGATACGCAGTATTTT
cdr3_aa: CASSLGGQDTQYF

clone_size: -
d_call: TRBD1
j_call: TRBJ2-3
v_call: TRBV18
cdr3_nt: TGTGCCAGCTCACCACCGGGACAGGGTACGCAGTATTTT
cdr3_aa: CASSPPGQGTQYF

clone_size: -
d_call: -
j_call: TRBJ2-2
v_call: TRBV18
cdr3_nt: TGTGCCAGCTCACGGGACTCTTTAAACACCGGGGAGCTGTTTTTT
cdr3_aa: CASSRDSLNTGELFF

clone_size: -
d_call: -
j_call: TRBJ1-2
v_call: TRBV19
cdr3_nt: TGTGCCAGTATCGATGGGGGGGCCGGTGCAGACTTTAACTATGGCTACACCTTC
cdr3_aa: CASIDGGAGADFNYGYTF

clone_size: few
d_call: TRBD1
j_call: TRBJ2-7
v_call: TRBV30
cdr3_nt: TGTGCCTGGAGTGTAGGGGGCATTACCTACGAGCAGTACTTC
cdr3_aa: CAWSVGGITYEQYF

clone_size: -
d_call: -
j_call: TRBJ1-2
v_call: TRBV27
cdr3_nt: TGTGCCAGCAGTTTATCATCTGGGCCGCGGGGCTACGGCTACACCTTC
cdr3_aa: CASSLSSGPRGYGYTF

clone_size: -
d_call: -
j_call: TRBJ2-4
v_call: TRBV7-2
cdr3_nt: TGTGCCAGCAGCCTCCCGACAGGACAATTGGGCCTAGCCAAAAACATTCAGTACTTC
cdr3_aa: CASSLPTGQLGLAKNIQYF

clone_size: once
d_call: -
j_call: TRBJ2-4
v_call: TRBV19
cdr3_nt: TGTGCCAGTAGTATAGTCGGGTCTTTAGCCAAAAACATTCAGTACTTC
cdr3_aa: CASSIVGSLAKNIQYF

clone_size: -
d_call: TRBD2
j_call: TRBJ2-1
v_call: TRBV12-3/TRBV12-4
cdr3_nt: TGTGCCAGCAGCCCGCCACTAGCGCCTCAGTTCTTC
cdr3_aa: CASSPPLAPQFF

clone_size: -
d_call: -
j_call: TRBJ2-7
v_call: TRBV7-8
cdr3_nt: TGTGCCAGCAGCGCGGGGATTGGCGAGCAGTACTTC
cdr3_aa: CASSAGIGEQYF

clone_size: -
d_call: -
j_call: TRBJ1-3
v_call: TRBV6-1
cdr3_nt: TGTGCCAGCAGTGAAGGGGGGGGCCGAAACACCATATATTTT
cdr3_aa: CASSEGGGRNTIYF

clone_size: -
d_call: -
j_call: TRBJ1-1
v_call: TRBV12-3/TRBV12-4
cdr3_nt: TGTGCCAGCAGCCCCCGAGAGAACACTGAAGCTTTCTTT
cdr3_aa: CASSPRENTEAFF

clone_size: -
d_call: TRBD1
j_call: TRBJ2-1
v_call: TRBV7-8
cdr3_nt: TGTGCCAGCAGCTTAGCCCGATGGACAGGGACTGATGAGCAGTTCTTC
cdr3_aa: CASSLARWTGTDEQFF

clone_size: -
d_call: TRBD1
j_call: TRBJ2-5
v_call: TRBV24-1
cdr3_nt: TGTGCCACCAGCTCGACAGGGGCCACAGAGACCCAGTACTTC
cdr3_aa: CATSSTGATETQYF

clone_size: once
d_call: TRBD2
j_call: TRBJ2-1
v_call: TRBV7-8
cdr3_nt: TGTGCCAGCAGCACTTCTAGCGGGGGATACAATGAGCAGTTCTTC
cdr3_aa: CASSTSSGGYNEQFF

clone_size: -
d_call: -
j_call: TRBJ2-5
v_call: TRBV4-1
cdr3_nt: TGCGCCAGCAGTCAGCGGGACCAAGAGACCCAGTACTTC
cdr3_aa: CASSQRDQETQYF

clone_size: -
d_call: TRBD1
j_call: TRBJ2-2
v_call: TRBV7-2
cdr3_nt: TGTGCCAGCAGCTTAGTTGGACAGGGTAGAGCCGGGGAGCTGTTTTTT
cdr3_aa: CASSLVGQGRAGELFF

clone_size: -
d_call: -
j_call: TRBJ2-1
v_call: TRBV5-6
cdr3_nt: TGTGCCAGCAGCTTTTCACAGGGAAAGTCCTACAATGAGCAGTTCTTC
cdr3_aa: CASSFSQGKSYNEQFF

clone_size: -
d_call: TRBD1
j_call: TRBJ1-2
v_call: TRBV2
cdr3_nt: TGTGCCAGCAGCGTGGAGGGGACAGGAGGAGGCTACACCTTC
cdr3_aa: CASSVEGTGGGYTF

clone_size: -
d_call: TRBD2
j_call: TRBJ2-5
v_call: TRBV24-1
cdr3_nt: TGTGCCACCAGTGATGACCTAGCGGGAGGCCCCCCCCGCGCCCAAGAGACCCAGTACTTC
cdr3_aa: CATSDDLAGGPPRAQETQYF

clone_size: -
d_call: -
j_call: TRBJ1-5
v_call: TRBV7-9
cdr3_nt: TGTGCCAGCAGCTCCACCGAACAGCCTAATCAGCCCCAGCATTTT
cdr3_aa: CASSSTEQPNQPQHF

clone_size: -
d_call: TRBD1
j_call: TRBJ1-1
v_call: TRBV12-5
cdr3_nt: TGTGCTAGTTCGACAGGGCGGGGTACTGAAGCTTTCTTT
cdr3_aa: CASSTGRGTEAFF

clone_size: -
d_call: -
j_call: TRBJ1-1
v_call: TRBV24-1
cdr3_nt: TGTGCCCCCAACAAAGAAGCTTTCTTT
cdr3_aa: CAPNKEAFF

clone_size: -
d_call: -
j_call: TRBJ1-6
v_call: TRBV3-1/TRBV3-2
cdr3_nt: TGTGCCAGTCTCAGGGGCGGCGATTCACCCCTCCACTTT
cdr3_aa: CASLRGGDSPLHF

clone_size: once
d_call: TRBD2
j_call: TRBJ2-3
v_call: TRBV9
cdr3_nt: TGTGCCAGCAGCGTAGATCCGGGGGGAAGCACAGATACGCAGTATTTT
cdr3_aa: CASSVDPGGSTDTQYF

clone_size: -
d_call: TRBD2
j_call: TRBJ2-3
v_call: TRBV7-7
cdr3_nt: TGTGCTAGCAGCTTCAGCGGGACTAGCGGGTGGGAAACAGATACGCAGTATTTT
cdr3_aa: CASSFSGTSGWETDTQYF

clone_size: -
d_call: -
j_call: TRBJ1-3
v_call: TRBV2
cdr3_nt: TGTGCCAGCAGTGAGGAGACCCTTGGAAACACCATATATTTT
cdr3_aa: CASSEETLGNTIYF

clone_size: -
d_call: -
j_call: TRBJ1-5
v_call: TRBV19
cdr3_nt: TGTGCCAGTAGTATAATGGGCCAGCCCCAGCATTTT
cdr3_aa: CASSIMGQPQHF

clone_size: -
d_call: TRBD2
j_call: TRBJ2-2
v_call: TRBV25-1
cdr3_nt: TGTGCCAGCAGTGGGGGACTAGCCCTACCGAACACCGGGGAGCTGTTTTTT
cdr3_aa: CASSGGLALPNTGELFF

clone_size: -
d_call: -
j_call: TRBJ2-7
v_call: TRBV29-1
cdr3_nt: TGCAGCGTCGGAGGCTACGAGCAGTACTTC
cdr3_aa: CSVGGYEQYF

clone_size: once
d_call: TRBD1
j_call: TRBJ1-2
v_call: TRBV13
cdr3_nt: TGTGCCAGCAGCTTAGAGGACGGGACAGGCTATGGCTACACCTTC
cdr3_aa: CASSLEDGTGYGYTF

clone_size: -
d_call: TRBD2
j_call: TRBJ2-1
v_call: TRBV12-3/TRBV12-4
cdr3_nt: TGTGCCAGCAGTTTAGCGCGGGGGGGTGAGCAGTTCTTC
cdr3_aa: CASSLARGGEQFF

clone_size: -
d_call: -
j_call: TRBJ2-2
v_call: TRBV5-6
cdr3_nt: TGTGCCAGCAGCCCGGGGACCGGGGAGCTGTTTTTT
cdr3_aa: CASSPGTGELFF

clone_size: -
d_call: TRBD2
j_call: TRBJ2-7
v_call: TRBV2
cdr3_nt: TGTGCCAGCAGTCCCCCGGGACTAGAGCTCCACGAGCAGTACTTC
cdr3_aa: CASSPPGLELHEQYF

clone_size: -
d_call: -
j_call: TRBJ1-4
v_call: TRBV4-1
cdr3_nt: TGCGCCAGCAGCCTCTATACAAGGGAGAATGAAAAACTGTTTTTT
cdr3_aa: CASSLYTRENEKLFF

clone_size: once
d_call: TRBD1
j_call: TRBJ2-4
v_call: TRBV2
cdr3_nt: TGTGCCAGCAGTGACCGGGACAGCCTAGCCAAAAACATTCAGTACTTC
cdr3_aa: CASSDRDSLAKNIQYF

clone_size: -
d_call: TRBD1
j_call: TRBJ1-1
v_call: TRBV11-3
cdr3_nt: TGTGCCAGCAGCTCCTCACAGGGGCAATTGAACACTGAAGCTTTCTTT
cdr3_aa: CASSSSQGQLNTEAFF

clone_size: -
d_call: -
j_call: TRBJ2-1
v_call: TRBV6-5
cdr3_nt: TGTGCCAGCAAGGACGGGCAGGGGTGGAATGAGCAGTTCTTC
cdr3_aa: CASKDGQGWNEQFF